This T cell receptor (beta chain) appears in the sequencing data of a study of control samples from healthy donors and cancer patients. This CDR3 has 15 residues. CDR1 is SGHRS, CDR2 YFSETQ, per germline. V was shortened by 0 bases and J by 1 base, with 10 bases between the two germline ends. The assay was immunoSEQ multiplex PCR, and TCRdb's table has in-frame clones only and misses some. Of 150,000 to 200,000 clones listed, 85% to 95% are singletons. Sample: blood. This chain joins TRBV5-1 and TRBJ1-1; D is perhaps TRBD1 (6 bases). The TCR sequence derives from a man in his late teens or twenties in good health. In DNA, the CDR3 is TGCGCCAGCAGCTTGGGAACAGGGAAGAACACTGAAGCTTTCTTT. Amino acids: CASSLGTGKNTEAFF.